Reported below is one T cell receptor beta chain. This specimen belongs to a study of shared clonotypes between healthy human individuals. V lost 6 bases and J lost 6; bases outside the gene matches: 9. From germline, CDR1 is SNHLY and CDR2 FYNNEI. The CDR3 sequence is 15 residues long. Repertoires were generated with immunoSEQ multiplex PCR, while TCRdb's copy carries only in-frame clones and drops some. The sample includes fewer than 2.5 million clones, approximately 93% of them seen just once. This rearrangement joins TRBV2 to TRBJ1-5, with TRBD1 identical over 9 bases. This receptor was obtained from a man aged 18-30 years in good health. Some clones in this sample may be carry-over from other donors' samples. The sequenced material came from naive CD4+ T cells from PBMCs. Documented subset: CD45RA+ positively selected. The CDR3 nucleotides are TGTGCCAGCAGACGAGGGACAGGGATTGTTCAGCCCCAGCATTTT. Its protein is CASRRGTGIVQPQHF.